These T cell receptor beta chains were read from a single sample in a study of T cells expressing NK-cell markers. TCRdb reprocessed the 5' RACE reads, with one entry per CDR3 protein and no DNA. The data include a few hundred thousand distinct CDR3 sequences; the top ten clones carry 5% to 5.5%. Specimen: blood T cells: a sorted CD56 or NKG2C T cell subset, CD4+ or CD8+ T cells, or bulk PBMC T cells (not recorded which). These receptors all come from a man aged 18 to 69 in good health. Both conserved end residues are part of each CDR3.

v_gene: TRBV2; j_gene: TRBJ2-6; CDR3aa: CASSESWVTAHSGANVLTF
v_gene: TRBV27; j_gene: TRBJ2-7; CDR3aa: CASSTGTGGFYEQYF
v_gene: TRBV11-2; j_gene: TRBJ2-6; CDR3aa: CASSFDYRGRAGANVLTF
v_gene: TRBV7-9; j_gene: TRBJ1-5; CDR3aa: CASSLGTGRNQPQHF
v_gene: TRBV15; j_gene: TRBJ1-3; CDR3aa: CATSRRTGTGNTIYF
v_gene: TRBV5-1; j_gene: TRBJ2-1; CDR3aa: CASSSPGLAGGNEQFF
v_gene: TRBV2; j_gene: TRBJ2-1; CDR3aa: CASSDGQGLEQFF
v_gene: TRBV15; j_gene: TRBJ2-3; CDR3aa: CATSSPSIAGLTDTQYF
v_gene: TRBV5-1; j_gene: TRBJ1-3; CDR3aa: CASTSGAGGNTIYF
v_gene: TRBV7-2; j_gene: TRBJ1-1; CDR3aa: CASSSTGNLNTEAFF
v_gene: TRBV20-1; j_gene: TRBJ1-2; CDR3aa: CSARWGRNYGYTF
v_gene: TRBV7-2; j_gene: TRBJ1-2; CDR3aa: CASSIDRNYGYTF
v_gene: TRBV12-3/TRBV12-4; j_gene: TRBJ2-1; CDR3aa: CASLPRQGFYNEQFF
v_gene: TRBV11-2; j_gene: TRBJ2-1; CDR3aa: CASRQGGQLAGFNNEQFF
v_gene: TRBV5-1; j_gene: TRBJ2-1; CDR3aa: CASSPVGQAPNEQFF
v_gene: TRBV20-1; j_gene: TRBJ2-6; CDR3aa: CSAVGRDTETGANVLTF
v_gene: TRBV20-1; j_gene: TRBJ2-2; CDR3aa: CSAPRQGVGTGELFF
v_gene: TRBV30; j_gene: TRBJ2-1; CDR3aa: CACTKTGRRNEQFF
v_gene: TRBV7-2; j_gene: TRBJ2-5; CDR3aa: CASSLVNRGLETQYF
v_gene: TRBV7-2; j_gene: TRBJ2-3; CDR3aa: CASNPAGGALNTQYF
v_gene: TRBV7-2; j_gene: TRBJ2-2; CDR3aa: CASSAKVSRHPGELFF
v_gene: TRBV6-5; j_gene: TRBJ2-5; CDR3aa: CASSTSGVRETQYF
v_gene: TRBV13; j_gene: TRBJ1-5; CDR3aa: CASSLGFKPQHF
v_gene: TRBV29-1; j_gene: TRBJ2-1; CDR3aa: CSYTNSGGSYNEQFF
v_gene: TRBV5-1; j_gene: TRBJ1-3; CDR3aa: CASSSGVDGNTIYF
v_gene: TRBV7-2; j_gene: TRBJ1-4; CDR3aa: CASSLGHNEKLFF
v_gene: TRBV2; j_gene: TRBJ2-5; CDR3aa: CASRWGLAETQYF
v_gene: TRBV20-1; j_gene: TRBJ2-5; CDR3aa: CSASALAGEETQYF
v_gene: TRBV10-3; j_gene: TRBJ2-1; CDR3aa: CAISERAGGNEQFF
v_gene: TRBV6-5; j_gene: TRBJ1-4; CDR3aa: CASSYLQDNEKLFF
v_gene: TRBV7-2; j_gene: TRBJ1-5; CDR3aa: CASSLVPDSNQPQHF
v_gene: TRBV7-9; j_gene: TRBJ2-1; CDR3aa: CASRKNSGGASGEQFF
v_gene: TRBV12-3/TRBV12-4; j_gene: TRBJ2-1; CDR3aa: CATSGLASHNEQFF
v_gene: TRBV18; j_gene: TRBJ1-5; CDR3aa: CASSPSNNQPQHF
v_gene: TRBV7-9; j_gene: TRBJ1-4; CDR3aa: CASSFGGANEKLFF
v_gene: TRBV12-5; j_gene: TRBJ2-5; CDR3aa: CASGLTGGETQYF
v_gene: TRBV27; j_gene: TRBJ2-1; CDR3aa: CASSSGTSGENEQFF
v_gene: TRBV5-1; j_gene: TRBJ1-2; CDR3aa: CASSLDTGTSGYTF
v_gene: TRBV2; j_gene: TRBJ2-5; CDR3aa: CASSRQGGKETQYF
v_gene: TRBV12-3/TRBV12-4; j_gene: TRBJ2-2; CDR3aa: CASSLSGTHTGELFF
v_gene: TRBV15; j_gene: TRBJ2-5; CDR3aa: CATTGTSQETQYF
v_gene: TRBV6-1; j_gene: TRBJ1-4; CDR3aa: CASRRGSGRLNEKLFF
v_gene: TRBV2; j_gene: TRBJ1-1; CDR3aa: CASMLTGPNTEAFF
v_gene: TRBV7-6; j_gene: TRBJ1-5; CDR3aa: CASSPGVGAVPQHF
v_gene: TRBV3-1; j_gene: TRBJ2-7; CDR3aa: CASSGMTSGPYEQYF
v_gene: TRBV18; j_gene: TRBJ1-5; CDR3aa: CASSKDRSNQPQHF
v_gene: TRBV7-8; j_gene: TRBJ2-3; CDR3aa: CASSPGWGSSTDTQYF
v_gene: TRBV7-9; j_gene: TRBJ2-7; CDR3aa: CASSYTKGQGAYEQYF
v_gene: TRBV6-6; j_gene: TRBJ2-5; CDR3aa: CASSSGRLGTQYF
v_gene: TRBV27; j_gene: TRBJ2-3; CDR3aa: CASSSLLLAGTTDTQYF
v_gene: TRBV6-2/TRBV6-3; j_gene: TRBJ2-5; CDR3aa: CASSYSRSGVKETQYF
v_gene: TRBV15; j_gene: TRBJ1-2; CDR3aa: CATSSSGGNYGYTF
v_gene: TRBV28; j_gene: TRBJ2-7; CDR3aa: CASSLGDRRFYEQYF